The 24 T cell receptor beta chains reported below all come from one sample, sequenced in a study of shared clonotypes between healthy human individuals. Using immunoSEQ multiplex PCR, the repertoire was profiled, and TCRdb retains in-frame clones only, with some absent. This table has about 680,000 clones, about 91% appearing once. Cells designated naive CD8 were CD45RO-negative and were positively selected for CCR7, with terminally differentiated effector memory CD45RA+ cells excluded. Material for sequencing was naive CD8+ T cells sorted from blood. The receptors originated from a man aged 30 to 39 in good health.

V gene TRBV7-6 combines with J gene TRBJ2-7; TRBD2 agrees at 9 bases. Germline lookup yields CDR1 SGHVS and CDR2 FNYEAQ. With 1 base clipped from V and 5 bases from J, the junction kept 3 bases outside the gene matches. The CDR3 is 14 amino acids. CDR3 loop: CASSLVIAGDEQYF. As DNA, the CDR3 is TGTGCCAGCAGCTTAGTCATAGCGGGAGACGAGCAGTACTTC. The whole variable domain, remainder taken from reference TRBV7-6 and TRBJ2-7, is GAGVSQSPRYKVTKRGQDVALRCDPISGHVSLYWYRQALGQGPEFLTYFNYEAQQDKSGLPNDRFSAERPEGSISTLTIQRTEQRDSAMYRCASSLVIAGDEQYFGPGTRLTVT.

The V gene is TRBV29-1, the J gene TRBJ2-7, with D uncertain. Germline lookup yields CDR1 SQVTM and CDR2 ANQGSEA. Trimming removed 2 bases from V and 3 bases from J, with 17 bases in between. The CDR3 runs to 15 residues. The CDR3 region is CSVELAEPGVYEQYF. The CDR3 nucleotides are TGCAGCGTTGAACTGGCGGAGCCCGGAGTCTACGAGCAGTACTTC.

Only one count was recorded for this clone. The chain employs TRBV7-8 and TRBJ2-1, with 8 bases fitting TRBD2. Germline lookup yields CDR1 SGHVS and CDR2 FQNEAQ. Germline trimming cut 3 bases from V and 5 bases from J; bases unmatched to any gene: 6. This CDR3 has 15 amino acids. This CDR3 reads CASSFGVAGNNEQFF. For the CDR3, the DNA is TGTGCCAGCAGCTTTGGCGTAGCGGGAAACAATGAGCAGTTCTTC.

CDR3 in DNA: TGTGCCAGCGCGTCAGGGAACGAGCAGTACTTC. Amino acids: CASASGNEQYF. The chain joins TRBV7-6 to TRBJ2-7; a possible D gene is TRBD1 (5 bases). CDR3 length equals 11 residues. The V end lost 8 bases, the J end lost 5 bases, and 10 bases lay between the germline ends. Germline CDR1 SGHVS, CDR2 FNYEAQ.

J is TRBJ1-2 and V is TRBV28; no reliable D call. The CDR3 totals 13 residues. Looked up from germline, CDR1 is MDHEN and CDR2 is SYDVKM. V was pared by 7 bases and J by 8 bases, with 17 bases between. The CDR3 region is CASTLDELEGYTF. The CDR3 DNA reads TGTGCCAGCACTCTTGACGAGTTGGAGGGCTACACCTTC.

This chain joins TRBV5-6 and TRBJ2-1; D is unclear. V was trimmed by 2 bases and J by 5 bases, leaving 8 bases between them. Germline V CDR1 and CDR2: SGHDT, YYEEEE. The CDR3 is 13 residues long. The CDR3 region is CASSFWTDNEQFF. The CDR3 coding sequence is TGTGCCAGCAGCTTTTGGACCGACAATGAGCAGTTCTTC. Filled out from reference TRBV5-6 and TRBJ2-1, the complete variable domain reads DAGVTQSPTHLIKTRGQQVTLRCSPKSGHDTVSWYQQALGQGPQFIFQYYEEEERQRGNFPDRFSGHQFPNYSSELNVNALLLGDSALYLCASSFWTDNEQFFGPGTRLTVL.

The chain combines TRBV5-6 with TRBJ2-3; 9 bases map to TRBD2. The CDR3 length is 16 residues. The germline V gene encodes CDR1 SGHDT and CDR2 YYEEEE. The trim removed 2 bases at V and 3 bases at J, leaving 7 bases unmatched. The CDR3 here is CASSLPAGGRTDTQYF. The DNA for the CDR3 is TGTGCCAGCAGCTTACCAGCGGGAGGAAGAACAGATACGCAGTATTTT.

The rearrangement links TRBV7-9 to TRBJ2-5; tentatively, D is TRBD2 (5 bases). Germline V gives CDR1 SEHNR, CDR2 FQNEAQ (reference sequence). This CDR3 has 13 residues. Between the trimmed V and J ends, which lost 3 bases and 5 bases, there was a span of 10 bases. This chain's CDR3 is CASSFRGLETQYF. The CDR3 DNA follows: TGTGCCAGCAGCTTTAGAGGGCTGGAGACCCAGTACTTC.

The V call is TRBV28, the J call TRBJ2-7; 10 bases align to TRBD1. The V segment lost 8 bases and the J segment 6 bases; nucleotides outside the gene matches: 4. The CDR3 extends over 12 amino acids. Germline CDR1 MDHEN, CDR2 SYDVKM. CDR3 loop: CASGTGVLEQYF. CDR3 coding DNA: TGTGCCAGCGGGACAGGGGTGCTCGAGCAGTACTTC.

A remark on this clone: Other DNA sequences in the same sample also yield this CDR3. The chain recombines TRBV27 with TRBJ2-7; D call uncertain. Per the germline V gene, CDR1 is MNHEY and CDR2 is SMNVEV (reference sequence). CDR3 length equals 13 residues. Trimming cost V 0 bases and J 4 bases, with 7 bases left between them. CDR3 bases: TGTGCCAGCAGTTTATCCCCCTTGTACGAGCAGTACTTC. This gives the protein CASSLSPLYEQYF.

This sequence joins TRBV27 and TRBJ1-2; D perhaps matches TRBD1 (6 bases). The germline CDR1 and CDR2 sequences are MNHEY and SMNVEV (reference sequence). V was shortened by 5 bases and J by 6 bases, with 13 bases between the two germline ends. The length of the CDR3 is 13 residues. The CDR3 DNA reads TGTGCCAGCAGTACAGGGTTGTTAAATGGCTACACCTTC. Encoded protein: CASSTGLLNGYTF.

Turning to this clone: Given a far larger clone just one base away, this is likely a sequencing read error. This chain links TRBV9 with TRBJ2-1; TRBD2 is a possible D gene (6 bases). Germline values: CDR1 SGDLS, CDR2 YYNGEE. V lost 1 base, J lost 9 bases, and 20 bases lay in between. The CDR3 is made up of 16 amino acids. The chain's CDR3 is CASSVTLGGNSAEQFF. As DNA, the CDR3 is TGTGCCAGCAGCGTAACTCTTGGCGGGAACTCTGCTGAGCAGTTCTTC.

CDR3 residues: CASSLSGSPSYEQYF. CDR3 nucleotides: TGCGCCAGCAGCTTGAGCGGGAGCCCCTCCTACGAGCAGTACTTC. This chain uses TRBV5-1 with TRBJ2-7; 8 bases agree with TRBD2. The CDR3 sequence is 15 residues long. Germline assignment: CDR1 SGHRS and CDR2 YFSETQ. Trimming took 1 base from V and 0 from J; bases not matched to a gene: 3.

In nucleotides, the CDR3 is TGTGCCAGCAGCTTATCGGCTAGCGGGAGGGCTCTGAAAGGCGAGCAGTACTTC. Protein product: CASSLSASGRALKGEQYF. The rearrangement uses TRBV5-4 and TRBJ2-7; TRBD2 matches at 12 bases. The V segment lost 2 bases and the J segment 6 bases; nucleotides outside the gene matches: 15. The CDR3 runs to 18 residues. Germline loops: CDR1 SGHNT, CDR2 YYREEE (reference sequence).

Notes on this clone: Other DNA sequences in the same sample also yield this CDR3. The chain links TRBV7-6 to TRBJ1-1, with no clear D. Germline V lookup: CDR1 SGHVS, CDR2 FNYEAQ. The CDR3 sequence is 13 residues long. Trimming cost V 0 bases and J 1 base, with 3 bases left between them. Here the CDR3 DNA reads TGTGCCAGCAGCTTAGCTGGGAACACTGAAGCTTTCTTT. Its translation is CASSLAGNTEAFF.

This clone appeared a single time. The chain carries TRBV6-6 and TRBJ2-1, with a possible D match to TRBD2 (5 bases). Trimming pared 5 bases from V and 8 bases from J, leaving 13 bases between. Germline loops: CDR1 MNHNY, CDR2 SVGAGI (reference sequence). The CDR3 has 13 amino acids. Here the CDR3 reads CASSTSPGDEQFF. The CDR3 DNA reads as TGTGCCAGCAGTACCTCTCCCGGGGATGAGCAGTTCTTC.

This rearrangement joins TRBV7-9 to TRBJ2-1; D gene uncertain. This CDR3 has 16 residues. V lost 5 bases to trimming and J lost 0 bases, with 14 bases between them. Per germline, CDR1 SEHNR and CDR2 FQNEAQ (reference sequence). The CDR3 sequence is CASSPRLRSSYNEQFF. The CDR3 coding sequence is TGTGCCAGCAGCCCGCGACTGAGGAGCTCCTACAATGAGCAGTTCTTC.

The V gene is TRBV7-2, the J gene TRBJ1-5, with 7 bases identical to TRBD1. The CDR3 extends over 14 amino acids. The germline CDR1 and CDR2 sequences are SGHTA and FQGNSA. The V gene end was trimmed by 4 bases and the J gene end by 6 bases; junction bases not matched to a gene: 6. CDR3 region: CASSSTGLGQPQHF. The CDR3 bases are TGTGCCAGCAGCTCGACAGGGTTGGGTCAGCCCCAGCATTTT.

The V call is TRBV27, the J call TRBJ2-3; D uncertain. V was pared by 4 bases and J by 7 bases, with 12 bases between. The CDR3 totals 13 residues. CDR1 is MNHEY, CDR2 SMNVEV, per germline (reference sequence). The CDR3 sequence: CASSSDSRHTQYF. CDR3 nucleotides: TGTGCCAGCAGTTCCGACTCCCGACATACGCAGTATTTT.

The V gene is TRBV7-6, the J gene TRBJ2-1; no firm D call. Germline V lookup: CDR1 SGHVS, CDR2 FNYEAQ. This CDR3 spans 15 amino acids. The V and J ends lost 0 bases and 1 base respectively, with 7 bases between them. DNA for the CDR3: TGTGCCAGCAGCTTAGCCACTCTATCCTACAATGAGCAGTTCTTC. It yields the protein CASSLATLSYNEQFF.

Note on this clone: In the same sample, other DNA sequences code for this CDR3. The chain links TRBV2 to TRBJ2-5, with no clear D. The V end was cut by 8 bases, the J end by 4 bases, with 5 bases between. This CDR3 region has 10 residues. Germline CDR1 is SNHLY and CDR2 is FYNNEI. The CDR3 sequence: CASRGETQYF. Here the CDR3 DNA reads TGTGCCAGCCGCGGAGAGACCCAGTACTTC. The complete variable domain, with remaining parts taken from reference TRBV2 and TRBJ2-5, reads EPEVTQTPSHQVTQMGQEVILRCVPISNHLYFYWYRQILGQKVEFLVSFYNNEISEKSEIFDDQFSVERPDGSNFTLKIRSTKLEDSAMYFCASRGETQYFGPGTRLLVL.

As for this clone: In the same sample, other DNA sequences code for this CDR3. V usage is TRBV27 and J usage is TRBJ2-7; the D gene is possibly TRBD2 (6 bases). The CDR3 is 14 amino acids. The germline V and J ends were trimmed by 2 bases and 4 bases, with 12 bases remaining between them. The germline V gene has CDR1 MNHEY and CDR2 SMNVEV (reference sequence). The CDR3 loop is CASSLGGRGYEQYF. CDR3 nucleotides: TGTGCCAGCAGTTTAGGGGGGAGAGGATACGAGCAGTACTTC.

The V and J genes are TRBV7-2 and TRBJ2-3; 7 positions match TRBD1. The CDR3 contains 15 residues. Trimming removed 1 base from V and 2 bases from J; junction bases left unmatched: 3. Germline CDR1 is SGHTA and CDR2 is FQGNSA. The CDR3 DNA is TGTGCCAGCAGCTTAGTGGGGACAGTCACAGATACGCAGTATTTT. Residues: CASSLVGTVTDTQYF.

In this sample, this clone turned up once. V and J are TRBV27 and TRBJ2-3, with no clear D. There are 15 residues in the CDR3. In germline, CDR1 is MNHEY, CDR2 SMNVEV (reference sequence). V was cut by 2 bases and J by 4 bases, with 13 bases left in between. In DNA, the CDR3 is TGTGCCAGCAGTTTAATGCCCATGGCCGCAGATACGCAGTATTTT. It translates to CASSLMPMAADTQYF.